The 12 T cell receptor beta chains below all came from one sample that was sequenced in a study of blood T cells in healthy people across ages. Together with a sample-barcoded 5' primer, a J-beta primer mix was included in a second PCR lasting roughly 6 to 12 cycles. TCRdb reprocessed the 5' RACE reads with MiXCR, giving one entry per CDR3 protein. The data contain 710,000 or so distinct CDR3 sequences, 22% of them seen just once; the ten biggest clones take up less than 25%. The sequenced sample was blood. These TCRs come from a man in his 70s in good health.

The V call is TRBV12-3 or TRBV12-4, the J call TRBJ1-5; TRBD1 agrees at 7 bases. V shed 6 bases and J 4 bases; nucleotides not matched to a gene: 9. The CDR3 runs 15 residues. Here the CDR3 DNA reads TGTGCCAGCAGCCTGACAGGGTTCGGAAATCAGCCCCAGCATTTT. As protein: CASSLTGFGNQPQHF.

This clonotype has a handful of counts. The gene calls are TRBV6-6 and TRBJ2-3; D assignment may be TRBD1 or TRBD2 (5 bases each). CDR1 is MNHNY, CDR2 SVGAGI, per germline (reference sequence). Trimming pared 1 base from V and 5 bases from J, leaving 13 bases between. The CDR3 extends over 15 amino acids. The CDR3 bases are TGTGCCAGCAGTTACTTGGGGGTGGGAAGAGATACGCAGTATTTT. It codes for CASSYLGVGRDTQYF.

V usage is TRBV21-1 and J usage is TRBJ2-7; TRBD1 is the table's D call and was not checked against the DNA. TRBV21-1 corresponds to a pseudogene. CDR3 length: 15 residues. CDR3 DNA: TGTGCCAGCAGCAAAGGACAGGGGGAGACCTACGAGCAGTACTTC. This translates into CASSKGQGETYEQYF.

This clonotype has ten or more counts. The J gene is TRBJ1-1, the V gene TRBV18; D might be TRBD1 (6 bases). The CDR3 is made up of 14 amino acids. Per germline, CDR1 KGHSH and CDR2 LQKENI. Trimming removed 3 bases from V and 1 base from J, with 9 bases in between. CDR3 in DNA: TGTGCCAGCTCACCGCTGGACAGGAACACTGAAGCTTTCTTT. Protein: CASSPLDRNTEAFF.

The chain employs TRBV10-1 and TRBJ2-5; a weak D match, TRBD2 (5 bases). V dropped 6 bases and J dropped 2 bases, with 16 bases sitting between them. This CDR3 spans 15 amino acids. Germline CDR1 WNHNN, CDR2 SYGVQD (reference sequence). The CDR3 is CASSERTGGQETQYF. The CDR3 DNA sequence: TGCGCCAGCAGCGAACGGACTGGAGGACAAGAGACCCAGTACTTC.

V is TRBV18 and J is TRBJ1-4; TRBD1 matches 9 bases. There are 15 residues in the CDR3. Germline trimming cut 3 bases from V and 11 bases from J; bases unmatched to any gene: 10. The V gene's germline CDR1 is KGHSH and CDR2 LQKENI. CDR3 residues: CASSPGGTGRGKLFF. Written as DNA, the CDR3 is TGTGCCAGCTCACCCGGCGGGACAGGGCGAGGGAAACTGTTTTTT.

Note on this clonotype: A much larger clone lies a single base off, so this may be a read error. J is TRBJ2-1 and V is TRBV2; no clear D. The CDR3 is 12 amino acids. Per germline, CDR1 SNHLY and CDR2 FYNNEI. V gave up 5 bases and J gave up 6 bases, with 8 bases separating them. CDR3 nucleotide sequence: TGTGCCAGCAGTTCACTATGCAATGAGCAGTTCTTC. As protein: CASSSLCNEQFF.

Details on this clonotype: This sequence may be a read error, since a much larger clone differs from it by one base. Because the CDR3's place on the DNA is in doubt, the DNA is left out and the CDR3 is given as listed by TCRdb. This CDR3 is CSVEDWGSGANVPTF. The chain has TRBV29-1 and TRBJ2-6. The CDR3 sequence runs 15 residues, both termini included. CDR1 is SQVTM and CDR2 is ANQGSEA in the germline V gene.

The rearrangement links TRBV6-5 to TRBJ2-5, with D possibly TRBD2 on 5 matching bases. The germline gives CDR1 MNHEY, CDR2 SVGAGI. This CDR3 has 16 amino acids. V was pared by 0 bases and J by 5 bases, with 16 bases between. The CDR3 DNA is TGTGCCAGCAGTTACTCGCTACGAGGGCGGGCGGAGACCCAGTACTTC. Protein sequence: CASSYSLRGRAETQYF.

This clonotype was observed a handful of times. The J gene is TRBJ2-1, the V gene TRBV20-1; TRBD2 agrees at 9 bases. In germline, CDR1 is DFQATT, CDR2 SNEGSKA (reference sequence). This CDR3 spans 14 amino acids. V dropped 4 bases and J dropped 6; count of bases not matched to a gene: 7. The CDR3 DNA reads TGCAGTGCTAACTCCGGGACTAGCCTCAATGAGCAGTTCTTC. Amino acids: CSANSGTSLNEQFF.

This chain connects TRBV19 to TRBJ2-1; D is possibly TRBD1 (6 bases). This CDR3 spans 15 amino acids. Trimming cost V 1 base and J 6 bases, with 13 bases left between them. In germline, CDR1 is LNHDA, CDR2 SQIVND (reference sequence). The CDR3 DNA reads as TGTGCCAGTAGTATAGTGGTGGGGGCCGTCAATGAGCAGTTCTTC. This codes for CASSIVVGAVNEQFF.

V is TRBV5-1 and J is TRBJ1-2; TRBD1 matches 8 bases. CDR1 is SGHRS, CDR2 YFSETQ, per germline. This CDR3 spans 14 amino acids. The ends lost 4 bases at V and 8 bases at J; junction bases unmatched: 10. CDR3 in amino acids: CASSTGQEQRGYTF. The DNA of the CDR3 is TGCGCCAGCAGCACGGGACAGGAGCAAAGAGGCTACACCTTC.